Listed below are T cell receptor beta chains from one sample, sequenced in a study of blood T cells in healthy people across ages. TCRdb fed the 5' RACE reads into MiXCR, producing one record per CDR3 protein. The data hold roughly 1.4 million distinct CDR3 sequences, with approximately 59% observed a single time. Sequencing used blood. These receptors originate from a man between 18 and 29 years old in good health. Both conserved end residues are part of each CDR3. The D gene is left open where the match is weak. Rows give clone size only sometimes, using once, few, many, or a class for an expanded clone.

j_gene: TRBJ2-2
v_gene: TRBV27
abundance: once
d_gene: TRBD1
CDR3aa: CASSSQTSRTGDTGELFF
CDR3nt: TGTGCCAGCAGTTCACAGACAAGCAGGACAGGTGACACCGGGGAGCTGTTTTTT

j_gene: TRBJ2-5
v_gene: TRBV12-3/TRBV12-4
abundance: NA
d_gene: NA
CDR3aa: CASSLGHSYYQETQYF
CDR3nt: TGTGCCAGCAGTTTAGGACACAGCTACTACCAAGAGACCCAGTACTTC

j_gene: TRBJ2-1
v_gene: TRBV27
abundance: few
d_gene: TRBD1
CDR3aa: CASSFRDRGSNEQFF
CDR3nt: TGTGCCAGCAGTTTTAGGGACAGGGGTTCGAATGAGCAGTTCTTC

j_gene: TRBJ1-1
v_gene: TRBV4-2
abundance: NA
d_gene: NA
CDR3aa: CASSQSGGGTEAFF
CDR3nt: TGTGCCAGCAGCCAAAGTGGGGGTGGCACTGAAGCTTTCTTT

j_gene: TRBJ2-1
v_gene: TRBV7-2
abundance: NA
d_gene: NA
CDR3aa: CASSLFAGMYNEQFF
CDR3nt: TGTGCCAGCAGCTTATTCGCAGGGATGTACAATGAGCAGTTCTTC

j_gene: TRBJ1-6
v_gene: TRBV7-9
abundance: few
d_gene: NA
CDR3aa: CASSRVGANSPLHF
CDR3nt: TGTGCCAGCAGCCGGGTGGGGGCAAACTCACCCCTCCACTTT

j_gene: TRBJ1-1
v_gene: TRBV4-1
abundance: many
d_gene: NA
CDR3aa: CASSQGTEAFF
CDR3nt: TGTGCCAGCAGCCAGGGGACTGAAGCTTTCTTT

j_gene: TRBJ1-1
v_gene: TRBV5-1
abundance: NA
d_gene: NA
CDR3aa: CASSLPRNGGPGDTEAFF
CDR3nt: TGCGCCAGCAGCCTCCCTCGGAACGGGGGACCCGGAGACACTGAAGCTTTCTTT

j_gene: TRBJ2-5
v_gene: TRBV7-2
abundance: NA
d_gene: NA
CDR3aa: CASSSSSVETQYF
CDR3nt: TGTGCCAGCAGCTCCTCCTCCGTTGAGACCCAGTACTTC

j_gene: TRBJ2-3
v_gene: TRBV10-3
abundance: NA
d_gene: NA
CDR3aa: CAISESRRADTQYF
CDR3nt: TGTGCCATCAGTGAGTCGAGGAGGGCAGATACGCAGTATTTT

j_gene: TRBJ1-1
v_gene: TRBV29-1
abundance: once
d_gene: NA
CDR3aa: CSVEDWGRPNTEAFF
CDR3nt: TGCAGCGTTGAAGATTGGGGCAGGCCGAACACTGAAGCTTTCTTT

j_gene: TRBJ2-4
v_gene: TRBV20-1
abundance: few
d_gene: NA
CDR3aa: CSATPGLEETQYF
CDR3nt: TGCAGTGCTACTCCGGGATTGGAAGAGACTCAGTACTTC

j_gene: TRBJ2-7
v_gene: TRBV15
abundance: few
d_gene: NA
CDR3aa: CATSRGRIISYEQYF
CDR3nt: TGTGCCACCAGCCGAGGTAGGATAATCTCCTACGAGCAGTACTTC

j_gene: TRBJ2-7
v_gene: TRBV6-1
abundance: few
d_gene: NA
CDR3aa: CATASTVPEQYF
CDR3nt: TGTGCCACCGCGTCTACCGTCCCCGAGCAGTACTTC

j_gene: TRBJ2-3
v_gene: TRBV15
abundance: NA
d_gene: NA
CDR3aa: CATSRELEDIDTQYF
CDR3nt: TGTGCCACCAGCAGAGAGTTAGAGGACATAGATACGCAGTATTTT

j_gene: TRBJ2-2
v_gene: TRBV6-4
abundance: NA
d_gene: NA
CDR3aa: CASSRQRNTGELFF
CDR3nt: TGTGCCAGCAGCAGACAGCGAAACACCGGGGAGCTGTTTTTT

j_gene: TRBJ2-1
v_gene: TRBV20-1
abundance: few
d_gene: NA
CDR3aa: CSAREDLSYNEQFF
CDR3nt: TGCAGTGCTAGAGAAGATCTTTCTTACAATGAGCAGTTCTTC

j_gene: TRBJ2-3
v_gene: TRBV20-1
abundance: NA
d_gene: NA
CDR3aa: CSARSGREGADTQYF
CDR3nt: TGCAGTGCTAGATCGGGGAGAGAAGGGGCAGATACGCAGTATTTT

j_gene: TRBJ1-2
v_gene: TRBV19
abundance: NA
d_gene: TRBD1
CDR3aa: CASTLRGGFHRYGYTF
CDR3nt: TGTGCCAGTACCCTGAGAGGGGGCTTTCATCGATATGGCTACACCTTC

j_gene: TRBJ1-5
v_gene: TRBV6-6
abundance: NA
d_gene: NA
CDR3aa: CASRQPGTHYNQPQHF
CDR3nt: TGTGCCAGCAGGCAACCCGGGACACACTACAATCAGCCCCAGCATTTT

j_gene: TRBJ1-4
v_gene: TRBV12-3/TRBV12-4
abundance: NA
d_gene: NA
CDR3aa: CASTLNTGMNEKLFF
CDR3nt: TGTGCCAGCACCTTAAATACAGGAATGAATGAAAAACTGTTTTTT

j_gene: TRBJ2-7
v_gene: TRBV27
abundance: few
d_gene: NA
CDR3aa: CASTGRGFYEQYF
CDR3nt: TGTGCCAGCACCGGAAGGGGTTTCTACGAGCAGTACTTC

j_gene: TRBJ2-7
v_gene: TRBV28
abundance: NA
d_gene: NA
CDR3aa: CASGWGSGYEQYF
CDR3nt: TGTGCCAGCGGCTGGGGAAGCGGCTACGAGCAGTACTTC

j_gene: TRBJ2-1
v_gene: TRBV11-2
abundance: few
d_gene: TRBD2
CDR3aa: CASSLSGGRGYNEQFF
CDR3nt: TGTGCCAGCAGCTTATCCGGCGGGAGGGGCTACAATGAGCAGTTCTTC

j_gene: TRBJ2-3
v_gene: TRBV27
abundance: once
d_gene: NA
CDR3aa: CASSFLGAIGTDTQYF
CDR3nt: TGTGCCAGCAGTTTCCTCGGGGCAATAGGCACAGATACGCAGTATTTT

j_gene: TRBJ2-1
v_gene: TRBV7-2
abundance: NA
d_gene: NA
CDR3aa: CASPLGLSYNEQFF
CDR3nt: TGTGCCAGCCCCTTGGGCCTCTCCTACAATGAGCAGTTCTTC

j_gene: TRBJ1-2
v_gene: TRBV2
abundance: NA
d_gene: NA
CDR3aa: CASSESVSLAGYTF
CDR3nt: TGTGCCAGCAGTGAAAGCGTGTCTTTGGCTGGCTACACCTTC

j_gene: TRBJ2-5
v_gene: TRBV5-1
abundance: NA
d_gene: NA
CDR3aa: CASSSGEVETQYF
CDR3nt: TGCGCCAGCAGCTCGGGGGAGGTGGAGACCCAGTACTTC

j_gene: TRBJ2-1
v_gene: TRBV7-9
abundance: once
d_gene: TRBD2
CDR3aa: CASSLHRLAGYNEQFF
CDR3nt: TGTGCCAGCAGCTTACACAGACTAGCGGGATACAATGAGCAGTTCTTC

j_gene: TRBJ1-2
v_gene: TRBV2
abundance: NA
d_gene: TRBD1
CDR3aa: CASKKQGEANYGYTF
CDR3nt: TGTGCCAGCAAGAAACAGGGGGAAGCTAACTATGGCTACACCTTC

j_gene: TRBJ1-4
v_gene: TRBV4-2
abundance: few
d_gene: NA
CDR3aa: CASSQLDIRNEKLFF
CDR3nt: TGTGCCAGCAGCCAACTGGACATCAGGAATGAAAAACTGTTTTTT

j_gene: TRBJ2-6
v_gene: TRBV18
abundance: once
d_gene: NA
CDR3aa: CASSRIRQTGANVLTF
CDR3nt: TGTGCCAGCTCACGGATTCGACAGACTGGGGCCAACGTCCTGACTTTC

j_gene: TRBJ2-7
v_gene: TRBV20-1
abundance: NA
d_gene: NA
CDR3aa: CSAREIPNWVYEQYF
CDR3nt: TGCAGTGCTAGAGAGATTCCAAATTGGGTCTACGAGCAGTACTTC

j_gene: TRBJ2-7
v_gene: TRBV7-9
abundance: NA
d_gene: NA
CDR3aa: CASSQTIGKSYNEQYF
CDR3nt: TGTGCCAGCAGCCAAACAATTGGGAAGTCCTACAATGAGCAGTACTTC

j_gene: TRBJ2-1
v_gene: TRBV7-6
abundance: NA
d_gene: TRBD2
CDR3aa: CASSFPLRAGGSSYNEQFF
CDR3nt: TGTGCCAGCAGCTTTCCCTTACGAGCGGGGGGGAGCTCCTACAATGAGCAGTTCTTC

j_gene: TRBJ2-1
v_gene: TRBV13
abundance: many
d_gene: NA
CDR3aa: CASSSHGRANEQFF
CDR3nt: TGTGCCAGCAGCTCACACGGCAGGGCGAATGAGCAGTTCTTC

j_gene: TRBJ2-7
v_gene: TRBV10-3
abundance: NA
d_gene: NA
CDR3aa: CAISESEAFYEQYF
CDR3nt: TGTGCCATCAGTGAGTCTGAGGCCTTTTACGAGCAGTACTTC

j_gene: TRBJ1-2
v_gene: TRBV20-1
abundance: NA
d_gene: NA
CDR3aa: CSAGEYTF
CDR3nt: TGCAGTGCTGGTGAATACACCTTC

j_gene: TRBJ2-7
v_gene: TRBV25-1
abundance: NA
d_gene: NA
CDR3aa: CASSTQGGLDSYEQYF
CDR3nt: TGTGCCAGCAGTACCCAGGGGGGATTGGACTCCTACGAGCAGTACTTC

j_gene: TRBJ2-3
v_gene: TRBV29-1
abundance: NA
d_gene: NA
CDR3aa: CSAKGEARDTQYF
CDR3nt: TGCAGCGCAAAAGGGGAAGCGAGAGATACGCAGTATTTT

j_gene: TRBJ2-3
v_gene: TRBV4-3
abundance: NA
d_gene: NA
CDR3aa: CASSQETGTSTDTQYF
CDR3nt: TGCGCCAGCAGCCAAGAGACCGGGACTAGCACAGATACGCAGTATTTT

j_gene: TRBJ2-1
v_gene: TRBV2
abundance: NA
d_gene: NA
CDR3aa: CASSDWTVDNEQFF
CDR3nt: TGTGCCAGCAGTGATTGGACAGTGGACAATGAGCAGTTCTTC

j_gene: TRBJ2-5
v_gene: TRBV24-1
abundance: once
d_gene: NA
CDR3aa: CATSEQYGDQETQYF
CDR3nt: TGTGCCACCAGTGAACAATACGGTGACCAAGAGACCCAGTACTTC

j_gene: TRBJ2-7
v_gene: TRBV6-5
abundance: few
d_gene: NA
CDR3aa: CASTGESYEQYF
CDR3nt: TGTGCCAGCACCGGCGAGTCCTACGAGCAGTACTTC

j_gene: TRBJ2-3
v_gene: TRBV11-2
abundance: NA
d_gene: TRBD2
CDR3aa: CASSLVGGGADTQYF
CDR3nt: TGTGCCAGCAGCTTAGTCGGCGGGGGAGCAGATACGCAGTATTTT

j_gene: TRBJ2-4
v_gene: TRBV4-2
abundance: NA
d_gene: TRBD1
CDR3aa: CASSQPTGGAPLAKNIQYF
CDR3nt: TGTGCCAGCAGCCAACCTACAGGGGGCGCCCCACTAGCCAAAAACATTCAGTACTTC

j_gene: TRBJ2-1
v_gene: TRBV10-3
abundance: once
d_gene: NA
CDR3aa: CAISADGAGYEQFF
CDR3nt: TGTGCCATCAGTGCCGACGGGGCGGGGTATGAGCAGTTCTTC

j_gene: TRBJ2-1
v_gene: TRBV5-1
abundance: NA
d_gene: TRBD1
CDR3aa: CASSSGTGVNLYYNEQFF
CDR3nt: TGCGCCAGCAGCTCCGGGACAGGGGTTAACCTCTACTACAATGAGCAGTTCTTC

j_gene: TRBJ1-6
v_gene: TRBV20-1
abundance: NA
d_gene: TRBD1
CDR3aa: CSARDLQGDRVNSPLHF
CDR3nt: TGCAGTGCTAGAGATCTGCAGGGGGACAGGGTAAATTCACCCCTCCACTTT

j_gene: TRBJ2-5
v_gene: TRBV4-3
abundance: NA
d_gene: TRBD2
CDR3aa: CASSQDSGGRYNEQYF
CDR3nt: TGCGCCAGCAGCCAAGATAGCGGGGGACGCTACAATGAGCAGTACTTC

j_gene: TRBJ2-1
v_gene: TRBV6-6
abundance: NA
d_gene: TRBD1
CDR3aa: CASIPWDRGGNEQFF
CDR3nt: TGTGCCAGCATTCCCTGGGACAGGGGAGGTAATGAGCAGTTCTTC

j_gene: TRBJ2-2
v_gene: TRBV10-3
abundance: NA
d_gene: NA
CDR3aa: CAIKKQGGDTGELFF
CDR3nt: TGTGCCATCAAAAAGCAGGGGGGGGACACCGGGGAGCTGTTTTTT

j_gene: TRBJ2-3
v_gene: TRBV2
abundance: NA
d_gene: NA
CDR3aa: CASRALPGDTQYF
CDR3nt: TGTGCCAGCAGAGCCCTCCCGGGAGATACGCAGTATTTT

j_gene: TRBJ2-5
v_gene: TRBV7-2
abundance: NA
d_gene: TRBD2
CDR3aa: CASSLGRRGGHETQYF
CDR3nt: TGTGCCAGCAGCTTAGGAAGGCGGGGGGGCCACGAGACCCAGTACTTC

j_gene: TRBJ2-7
v_gene: TRBV25-1
abundance: NA
d_gene: TRBD2
CDR3aa: CASGLAGVDYEQYF
CDR3nt: TGTGCCAGCGGCCTAGCGGGGGTCGACTACGAGCAGTACTTC